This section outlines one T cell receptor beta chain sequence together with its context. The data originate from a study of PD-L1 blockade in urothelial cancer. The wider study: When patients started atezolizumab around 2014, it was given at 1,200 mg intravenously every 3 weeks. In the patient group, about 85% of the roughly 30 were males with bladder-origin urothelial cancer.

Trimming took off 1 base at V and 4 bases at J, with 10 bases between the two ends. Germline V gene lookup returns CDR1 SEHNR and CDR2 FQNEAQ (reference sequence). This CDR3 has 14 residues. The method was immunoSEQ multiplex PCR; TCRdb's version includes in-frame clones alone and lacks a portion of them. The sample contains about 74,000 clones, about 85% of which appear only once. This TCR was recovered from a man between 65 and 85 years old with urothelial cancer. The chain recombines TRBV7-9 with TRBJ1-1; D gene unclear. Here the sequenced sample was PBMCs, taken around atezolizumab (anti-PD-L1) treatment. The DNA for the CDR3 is TGTGCCAGCAGCTTAGTTAGGGAGGGCACTGAAGCTTTCTTT. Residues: CASSLVREGTEAFF. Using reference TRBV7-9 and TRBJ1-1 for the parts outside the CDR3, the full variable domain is DTGVSQNPRHKITKRGQNVTFRCDPISEHNRLYWYRQTLGQGPEFLTYFQNEAQLEKSRLLSDRFSAERPKGSFSTLEIQRTEQGDSAMYLCASSLVREGTEAFFGQGTRLTVV.